Following are 23 T cell receptor beta chains from one sample sequenced in a study of yellow fever vaccine responses in identical twins. MiXCR, run by TCRdb on the RT-PCR reads, gives a single entry per CDR3 protein. Found here are under 1,300 distinct CDR3 sequences, roughly 79% of them singletons; the top ten hold about 28%. This sample comprised T cells from blood (PBMCs), unsorted or a sorted subset (not recorded which), obtained before or after yellow fever vaccination (not recorded which). The origin of the receptors is a female donor who received the yellow fever vaccine.

V and J are TRBV6-2 or TRBV6-3 and TRBJ2-1; 9 bases fit TRBD2. Germline loops: CDR1 MNHEY, CDR2 SVGEGT. Losses at the gene ends were 0 bases for V and 2 bases for J; bases not matched to a gene: 2. The CDR3 loop spans 16 amino acids. CDR3 nucleotides: TGTGCCAGCAGTTACTCGCTAGCGGGGACCTACAATGAGCAGTTCTTC. Encoded protein: CASSYSLAGTYNEQFF.

This chain uses TRBV7-9 with TRBJ1-1; D is perhaps TRBD1 (5 bases). CDR3 size: 11 residues. The germline gives CDR1 SEHNR, CDR2 FQNEAQ (reference sequence). The V and J ends lost 7 bases and 6 bases respectively, with 9 bases between them. As DNA, the CDR3 is TGTGCCAGCACCTTGGGGGCTGAAGCTTTCTTT. This gives the protein CASTLGAEAFF.

This chain connects TRBV6-2 or TRBV6-3 to TRBJ1-1; D uncertain. The V end lost 0 bases, the J end lost 11 bases, and 13 bases lay between the germline ends. The germline V gene has CDR1 MNHEY and CDR2 SVGEGT. The CDR3 has 13 amino acids. The DNA of the CDR3 is TGTGCCAGCAGTTACTCGAGCGGGGTCCTGGCTTTCTTT. The encoded protein is CASSYSSGVLAFF.

In this sample, this clonotype turned up once. J is TRBJ2-1 and V is TRBV7-6, with a weak D call TRBD1 (5 bases). The CDR3 is 13 amino acids. V lost 2 bases and J 6 bases, leaving 8 bases between the germline ends. Germline V gives CDR1 SGHVS, CDR2 FNYEAQ. CDR3 amino acids: CASSLLGANEQFF. Here the CDR3 DNA reads TGTGCCAGCAGCTTACTAGGGGCCAATGAGCAGTTCTTC.

This chain uses TRBV23-1 with TRBJ1-3, with D hard to call. Being an ORF, TRBV23-1 has a function that is uncertain. The V and J ends lost 0 bases and 4 bases respectively, with 10 bases between them. This CDR3 region has 15 residues. The CDR3, as DNA: TGCGCCAGCAGTCAATCTGGCAGTATCGGAAACACCATATATTTT. Its protein product is CASSQSGSIGNTIYF.

The CDR3, as DNA: TGTGCCAGCAGCTTAGCCCGGGCTAATGCCGGGGAGCTGTTTTTT. Its translation: CASSLARANAGELFF. The chain links TRBV7-2 to TRBJ2-2; D remains unclear. CDR1 is SGHTA and CDR2 is FQGNSA in the germline V gene. This CDR3 has 15 residues. Trimming removed 0 bases at V and 6 bases at J, with 11 bases between.

This chain connects TRBV5-1 to TRBJ2-1, with a possible D match to TRBD2 (6 bases). This CDR3 region has 14 residues. Per the germline V gene, CDR1 is SGHRS and CDR2 is YFSETQ. With 6 bases removed from V and 8 bases from J, the gap between germline ends came to 18 bases. Here the CDR3 reads CASKGGAGSDEQFF. The CDR3 DNA is TGCGCCAGCAAGGGTGGAGCCGGGAGCGATGAGCAGTTCTTC.

This clonotype came up a few times. This rearrangement joins TRBV5-8 to TRBJ1-3; 8 bases agree with TRBD1. CDR1 is SGHTS and CDR2 is YDEGEE in the germline V gene. The CDR3 contains 15 residues. Germline trimming cut 0 bases from V and 7 bases from J; bases unmatched to any gene: 6. The CDR3 region has the DNA TGTGCCAGCAGCTTGGCCGGGACAGGAAGCAACACCATATATTTT. As protein: CASSLAGTGSNTIYF.

The rearrangement joins TRBV11-1 to TRBJ2-1, with D uncertain. The CDR3 loop spans 15 amino acids. Deletions cut 4 bases from V and 0 bases from J, with 10 bases between. Germline V lookup: CDR1 SGHAT, CDR2 FQDESV (reference sequence). The CDR3 loop is CASSSDQSSYNEQFF. CDR3 DNA: TGTGCCAGCAGCTCTGACCAGAGCTCCTACAATGAGCAGTTCTTC. Using reference TRBV11-1 and TRBJ2-1 for the parts outside the CDR3, the full variable domain is EAEVAQSPRYKITEKSQAVAFWCDPISGHATLYWYRQILGQGPELLVQFQDESVVDDSQLPKDRFSAERLKGVDSTLKIQPAELGDSAMYLCASSSDQSSYNEQFFGPGTRLTVL.

The table lists this clonotype with a count of one. The J gene is TRBJ2-1, the V gene TRBV11-3, with D possibly called TRBD1 or TRBD2 (5 bases each). Per the germline V gene, CDR1 is SGHNT and CDR2 is YENEEA. The V end lost 5 bases, the J end lost 10 bases, and 18 bases lay between the germline ends. This CDR3 comprises 14 residues. Here the CDR3 DNA reads TGTGCCAGCAGCCTGAGGGCAGGGCCCAAAGAGCAGTTCTTC. This sequence encodes CASSLRAGPKEQFF.

The gene calls are TRBV6-5 and TRBJ1-2, with TRBD1 matching 11 bases. Germline trimming cut 2 bases from V and 8 bases from J; bases unmatched to any gene: 7. This CDR3 has 15 residues. CDR1 MNHEY and CDR2 SVGAGI come from the germline V gene. DNA for the CDR3: TGTGCCAGCAGTTACGCTACAGGGACAGGGGGGGGCTACACCTTC. This translates into CASSYATGTGGGYTF.

The V and J genes are TRBV4-1 and TRBJ1-1; TRBD1 aligns across 7 bases. J lost 3 bases, V lost 4 bases, and 5 bases had no gene match. The germline V gene has CDR1 MGHRA and CDR2 YSYEKL. This CDR3 region has 14 residues. The CDR3 DNA sequence: TGCGCCAGCAGCCCAACCAGGGGGGACACTGAAGCTTTCTTT. Translation: CASSPTRGDTEAFF.

The V and J genes are TRBV18 and TRBJ2-1, with a weak D call TRBD1 (5 bases). V was clipped by 0 bases and J by 2 bases, with 14 bases between them. The germline V gene encodes CDR1 KGHSH and CDR2 LQKENI. This CDR3 contains 17 residues. The CDR3 DNA follows: TGTGCCAGCTCACCACCGGTAGACAGCGTAACCTACAATGAGCAGTTCTTC. This sequence encodes CASSPPVDSVTYNEQFF.

This clonotype is a singleton in its sample. CDR3 region: CASSLGQGSNEQFF. The DNA for the CDR3 is TGTGCCAGCAGCCTGGGACAGGGAAGCAATGAGCAGTTCTTC. V gene TRBV7-3 combines with J gene TRBJ2-1, with TRBD1 matching 9 bases. Germline V lookup: CDR1 SGHTA, CDR2 FQGTGA. The CDR3 sequence is 14 residues long. The J segment lost 6 bases and the V segment lost 5 bases, leaving 5 bases of the junction unmatched.

The genes are TRBV6-2 or TRBV6-3 and TRBJ2-5; 9 nucleotides align to TRBD2. CDR1 and CDR2 (germline): MNHEY, SVGEGT. The junction had 4 bases not matched to a gene; V was cut back by 4 bases and J by 4 bases. This CDR3 comprises 14 residues. The CDR3 sequence: CASSLAGEAETQYF. The DNA of the CDR3 is TGTGCCAGCAGTTTAGCGGGAGAGGCAGAGACCCAGTACTTC.

The chain carries TRBV12-3 or TRBV12-4 and TRBJ2-2, with 8 bases lining up with TRBD1. CDR3 length equals 18 residues. After removal of 6 bases from V and 0 bases from J, the junction contained 12 bases not matched to a gene. DNA for the CDR3: TGTGCCAGCAGGGCGACAGGGGCCCTCTTCACGAACACCGGGGAGCTGTTTTTT. Its protein product is CASRATGALFTNTGELFF.

This chain uses TRBV4-1 with TRBJ1-4; D possibly corresponds to TRBD1 (6 bases). The CDR3 has 15 residues. The germline V and J ends were trimmed by 6 bases and 1 base, with 12 bases remaining between them. Germline-derived CDR1 and CDR2 are MGHRA and YSYEKL. CDR3 DNA sequence: TGCGCCAGCAGTCGCACAGGGATAACTAATGAAAAACTGTTTTTT. This encodes CASSRTGITNEKLFF.

The chain joins TRBV2 to TRBJ2-5; D is possibly TRBD1 (5 bases). This CDR3 has 15 amino acids. Germline V gene sequence: CDR1 SNHLY, CDR2 FYNNEI. V was shortened by 3 bases and J by 5 bases, with 16 bases between the two germline ends. In DNA, the CDR3 is TGTGCCAGCAGTGACACACAGGTCGTATTGGAGACCCAGTACTTC. It codes for CASSDTQVVLETQYF.

V gene TRBV4-1 combines with J gene TRBJ1-1; D unclear. Deletions cut 0 bases from V and 0 bases from J, with 8 bases between. Germline V gives CDR1 MGHRA, CDR2 YSYEKL. CDR3 length equals 15 residues. This CDR3 reads CASSQEYLMNTEAFF. The DNA for the CDR3 is TGCGCCAGCAGCCAAGAGTACCTCATGAACACTGAAGCTTTCTTT.

This clonotype was recorded only once. The rearrangement links TRBV4-1 to TRBJ2-1; TRBD1 or TRBD2 may be the D gene (5 bases each). CDR1 and CDR2 (germline): MGHRA, YSYEKL. V gave up 5 bases and J gave up 16 bases, with 18 bases separating them. The CDR3 is 12 amino acids. The CDR3 region has the DNA TGCGCCAGCAGCAGAAGGGACGGGGCCTATTTCTTC. Protein: CASSRRDGAYFF.

The CDR3 region has the DNA TGTGCCAGCAGCCCGCCCGGGCCCTATGGCTACACCTTC. This encodes CASSPPGPYGYTF. The chain employs TRBV11-1 and TRBJ1-2; D gene unclear. Trimming removed 5 bases at V and 4 bases at J, with 11 bases between. The CDR3 runs 13 residues. Germline-derived CDR1 and CDR2 are SGHAT and FQDESV (reference sequence).

The rearrangement uses TRBV5-1 and TRBJ1-2; D gene uncertain. The CDR3 is 14 amino acids. Germline values: CDR1 SGHRS, CDR2 YFSETQ. V lost 4 bases to trimming and J lost 8 bases, with 18 bases between them. The CDR3, as DNA: TGCGCCAGCAGCGAAGGAGGAGGAAGGGAAGGCTACACCTTC. Residues: CASSEGGGREGYTF.

This clonotype is judged large. CDR3: CASSLGRAGSYEQYF. In DNA form, the CDR3 reads TGTGCCAGCAGCTTAGGGCGGGCCGGCTCCTACGAGCAGTACTTC. V gene TRBV5-5 combines with J gene TRBJ2-7, with a weak D call TRBD2 (5 bases). The CDR3 is 15 residues long. The germline V gene has CDR1 SGHKS and CDR2 YYEKEE (reference sequence). V dropped 2 bases and J dropped 0 bases, with 12 bases sitting between them. The full variable domain, completed using reference TRBV5-5 and TRBJ2-7, is DAGVTQSPTHLIKTRGQQVTLRCSPISGHKSVSWYQQVLGQGPQFIFQYYEKEERGRGNFPDRFSARQFPNYSSELNVNALLLGDSALYLCASSLGRAGSYEQYFGPGTRLTVT.